This entry lists 22 T cell receptor beta chains sequenced from one sample in a study of T cells in Graves' hyperthyroidism and ophthalmopathy. RNA transcripts served as the template for amplifying TCR beta CDR3 regions. HTBI primers drove first-round RT-PCR of the TCR CDR3. TCRdb used MiXCR to reprocess the multiplex PCR reads, holding one entry per CDR3 protein. In the table there are 300,000 to 350,000 distinct CDR3 sequences, roughly 18% of which are singletons. Sequences were obtained from blood. These receptors all come from a woman aged 45-59 years with Graves' hyperthyroidism.

This clonotype was counted ten times or more. The V and J genes are TRBV20-1 and TRBJ1-1; maybe TRBD1 (6 bases). Germline V CDR1 and CDR2: DFQATT, SNEGSKA (reference sequence). The CDR3 length is 14 residues. V was clipped by 3 bases and J by 2 bases, with 13 bases between them. The CDR3 protein is CSASADSGNTEAFF. The CDR3 DNA follows: TGCAGTGCTAGCGCGGACAGCGGCAACACTGAAGCTTTCTTT.

This clonotype was counted between two and nine times. The DNA for the CDR3 is TGCGCCAGCAGCGAGGACAGGGGGCCCCAGCATTTT. Amino acid sequence: CASSEDRGPQHF. The chain joins TRBV5-1 to TRBJ1-5; 9 bases align to TRBD1. CDR3 length equals 12 residues. After removal of 4 bases from V and 9 bases from J, the junction contained 2 bases not matched to a gene. Germline V gene lookup returns CDR1 SGHRS and CDR2 YFSETQ.

This clonotype showed up just a few times. The V and J genes are TRBV13 and TRBJ1-2, with 7 bases matching TRBD1. V dropped 5 bases and J dropped 6; count of bases not matched to a gene: 9. The CDR3 runs 14 residues. The germline V gene has CDR1 PRHDT and CDR2 FYEKMQ (reference sequence). CDR3 region: CASSAGTALDGYTF. In nucleotides, the CDR3 is TGTGCCAGCAGCGCCGGGACAGCACTCGATGGCTACACCTTC.

There are a few counts of this clonotype. The chain recombines TRBV19 with TRBJ2-1, with 8 bases matching TRBD1. With V trimmed by 4 bases and J by 10 bases, 9 bases remained unmatched. This CDR3 has 14 residues. From germline, CDR1 is LNHDA and CDR2 SQIVND (reference sequence). The CDR3 nucleotides are TGTGCCAGTAGTACCATCGCAGGACAGGGAGAGCAGTTCTTC. Translation gives CASSTIAGQGEQFF.

The CDR3 DNA is TGTGCCAGCGGGTCGGCGGGAGGGCCGTACAATGAGCAGTTCTTC. This translates into CASGSAGGPYNEQFF. V is TRBV2 and J is TRBJ2-1; TRBD2 agrees at 9 bases. V shed 8 bases and J 4 bases; nucleotides not matched to a gene: 9. The V gene's germline CDR1 is SNHLY and CDR2 FYNNEI. This CDR3 is 15 amino acids long.

This chain uses TRBV5-1 with TRBJ2-3; no firm D call. Trimming removed 1 base from V and 2 bases from J, with 11 bases in between. The CDR3 is made up of 15 amino acids. Germline CDR1 and CDR2: SGHRS and YFSETQ. CDR3 region: CASSLRGPNTDTQYF. The CDR3 DNA follows: TGCGCCAGCAGCTTGAGAGGTCCTAACACAGATACGCAGTATTTT.

Here the CDR3 reads CAISLTPGGEKLFF. CDR3 nucleotide sequence: TGTGCCATCAGCCTCACCCCGGGGGGTGAAAAACTGTTTTTT. The chain joins TRBV10-3 to TRBJ1-4; the D gene is possibly TRBD1 (5 bases). Trimming shortened V by 6 bases and J by 7 bases, and 15 bases separated the two germline ends. CDR1 and CDR2 from the germline V gene are ENHRY and SYGVKD. CDR3 length: 14 residues.

This clonotype was seen repeatedly, ten times or more. The chain employs TRBV5-1 and TRBJ2-1; no definite D call. The CDR3 sequence is 16 residues long. Per the germline V gene, CDR1 is SGHRS and CDR2 is YFSETQ. V lost 0 bases to trimming and J lost 6 bases, with 16 bases between them. The CDR3 spells CASSLAWPTKGNEQFF. CDR3 bases: TGCGCCAGCAGCTTGGCCTGGCCAACCAAGGGCAATGAGCAGTTCTTC.

The chain has TRBV20-1 and TRBJ2-3; TRBD2 matches 11 bases. The CDR3 runs to 14 residues. The germline CDR1 and CDR2 sequences are DFQATT and SNEGSKA (reference sequence). Unmatched junction bases numbered 7, after V lost 6 bases and J lost 5 bases. Here the CDR3 reads CSAEVTSGGDTQYF. CDR3 in DNA: TGCAGTGCGGAGGTTACTAGCGGGGGAGATACGCAGTATTTT.

Ten or more counts support this clonotype. The chain couples TRBV5-1 to TRBJ2-1; TRBD2 might be the D (7 bases). This CDR3 region has 16 residues. Germline V CDR1 and CDR2: SGHRS, YFSETQ. Trimming took 0 bases from V and 5 from J, leaving 15 bases between them. Here the CDR3 reads CASSLGAGHLDNEQFF. The CDR3 region has the DNA TGCGCCAGCAGCTTGGGAGCGGGACACCTCGACAATGAGCAGTTCTTC.

The chain carries TRBV10-3 and TRBJ2-7, with 11 positions matching TRBD1. There are 14 residues in the CDR3. V lost 6 bases and J lost 6; bases outside the gene matches: 7. The germline gives CDR1 ENHRY, CDR2 SYGVKD. The CDR3 here is CAIRGTGGSSEQYF. CDR3 DNA sequence: TGTGCCATCAGGGGGACAGGGGGTAGCTCCGAGCAGTACTTC.

The chain links TRBV7-6 to TRBJ1-4; D is possibly TRBD1 (5 bases). The CDR3 is 16 amino acids. V lost 5 bases and J 5 bases, leaving 18 bases between the germline ends. Germline V gene lookup returns CDR1 SGHVS and CDR2 FNYEAQ. The CDR3 nucleotides are TGTGCCAGCAGCCAATCGGGGGGAGCGAGAAATGAAAAACTGTTTTTT. Translated, it gives CASSQSGGARNEKLFF.

This clonotype was recorded many times. The chain recombines TRBV6-1 with TRBJ1-5; D may be TRBD1 (5 bases). Per the germline V gene, CDR1 is MNHNS and CDR2 is SASEGT. With 4 bases removed from V and 6 bases from J, the gap between germline ends came to 16 bases. This CDR3 has 15 residues. CDR3: CASSAAPRQLQPQHF. The CDR3 DNA sequence: TGTGCCAGCAGTGCCGCTCCCCGACAGCTTCAGCCCCAGCATTTT.

This clonotype was seen once. The V call is TRBV10-3, the J call TRBJ1-3; D unresolved. V was trimmed by 7 bases and J by 0 bases, leaving 10 bases between them. This CDR3 contains 14 residues. Germline CDR1 reads ENHRY; CDR2 reads SYGVKD. The CDR3 region has the DNA TGTGCCATCATGGGCGATAGCTCTGGAAACACCATATATTTT. Encoded protein: CAIMGDSSGNTIYF.

The V call is TRBV5-1, the J call TRBJ1-1; a possible D gene is TRBD1 (5 bases). The CDR3 totals 13 residues. Germline lookup yields CDR1 SGHRS and CDR2 YFSETQ. The V end was cut by 6 bases, the J end by 1 base, with 10 bases between. The chain's CDR3 is CASKTAPNTEAFF. In DNA form, the CDR3 reads TGCGCCAGCAAGACAGCTCCGAACACTGAAGCTTTCTTT.

The rearrangement uses TRBV19 and TRBJ2-7, with a tentative D call TRBD2 (6 bases). The V end lost 3 bases, the J end lost 3 bases, and 15 bases lay between the germline ends. CDR1 is LNHDA, CDR2 SQIVND, per germline (reference sequence). The CDR3 spans 15 residues. The CDR3 DNA follows: TGTGCCAGTAGTATGAGTGCGGGATCATACTACGAGCAGTACTTC. As protein: CASSMSAGSYYEQYF.

This clonotype has a count of ten or more. This chain's CDR3 is CASSLHGGDTQYF. The DNA of the CDR3 is TGTGCCAGCAGTTTACACGGTGGCGATACGCAGTATTTT. This chain joins TRBV27 and TRBJ2-3; no clear D gene. V was shortened by 2 bases and J by 6 bases, with 9 bases between the two germline ends. Germline lookup yields CDR1 MNHEY and CDR2 SMNVEV (reference sequence). The CDR3 is 13 amino acids.

V usage is TRBV7-9 and J usage is TRBJ1-2; D perhaps matches TRBD1 (6 bases). The CDR3 extends over 15 amino acids. Trimming removed 8 bases at V and 6 bases at J, with 22 bases between. In germline, CDR1 is SEHNR, CDR2 FQNEAQ (reference sequence). The CDR3 bases are TGTGCCAGCCGCGCTGGGGGGGGCGCGACTGATGGCTACACCTTC. As protein: CASRAGGGATDGYTF.

This clonotype appeared many times. The V call is TRBV10-3, the J call TRBJ2-3; maybe TRBD1 (6 bases). V was clipped by 4 bases and J by 2 bases, with 10 bases between them. This CDR3 has 14 amino acids. Germline-derived CDR1 and CDR2 are ENHRY and SYGVKD. DNA of the CDR3: TGTGCCATCAGTGTCAACAGGGACACAGATACGCAGTATTTT. Translated, it gives CAISVNRDTDTQYF.

This clonotype was observed at least ten times. The chain couples TRBV28 to TRBJ1-1, with D unresolved. The CDR3 extends over 13 amino acids. V shed 6 bases and J shed 2 bases, with 10 bases lying between them. From germline, CDR1 is MDHEN and CDR2 SYDVKM. CDR3 protein: CASRPASNTEAFF. In DNA form, the CDR3 reads TGTGCCAGCAGACCAGCGTCTAACACTGAAGCTTTCTTT.

V is TRBV7-9 and J is TRBJ2-3; TRBD2 might be the D (5 bases). This CDR3 is built from 14 residues. CDR1 is SEHNR, CDR2 FQNEAQ, per germline (reference sequence). V was pared by 4 bases and J by 2 bases, with 10 bases between. The CDR3 here is CASSSRGNTDTQYF. The CDR3, as DNA: TGTGCCAGCAGCTCTCGGGGTAACACAGATACGCAGTATTTT.

This clonotype was seen only a few times. The V and J genes are TRBV6-1 and TRBJ2-3, with 9 bases identical to TRBD1. This CDR3 contains 14 residues. J lost 6 bases, V lost 8 bases, and 9 bases had no gene match. Germline V gives CDR1 MNHNS, CDR2 SASEGT. The CDR3 sequence is CASGSTGGLDTQYF. CDR3 coding DNA: TGTGCCAGCGGCTCTACAGGGGGCTTGGATACGCAGTATTTT.